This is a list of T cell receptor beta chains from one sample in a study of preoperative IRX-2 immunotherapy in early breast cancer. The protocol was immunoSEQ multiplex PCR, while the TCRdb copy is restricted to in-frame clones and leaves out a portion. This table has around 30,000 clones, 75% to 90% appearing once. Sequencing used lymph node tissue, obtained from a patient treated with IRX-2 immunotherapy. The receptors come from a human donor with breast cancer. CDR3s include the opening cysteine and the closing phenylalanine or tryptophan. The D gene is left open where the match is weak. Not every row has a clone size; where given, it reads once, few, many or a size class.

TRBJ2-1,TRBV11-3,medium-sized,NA,CASSPGDHSYNEQFF,TGTGCCAGCAGCCCAGGGGACCACTCCTACAATGAGCAGTTCTTC
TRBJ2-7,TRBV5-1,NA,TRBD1,CASSLARGTAVEQYF,TGCGCCAGCAGCTTGGCTAGAGGGACAGCGGTCGAGCAGTACTTC
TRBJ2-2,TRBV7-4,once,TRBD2,CASSLASGVELFF,TGTGCCAGCAGCTTAGCTAGCGGGGTGGAGCTGTTTTTT
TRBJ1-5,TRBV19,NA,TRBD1,CASSTQGAGQPQHF,TGTGCCAGTAGTACCCAGGGGGCGGGACAGCCCCAGCATTTT
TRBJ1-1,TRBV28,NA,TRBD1,CASRTGRSTEAFF,TGTGCCAGCAGGACAGGGAGGAGCACTGAAGCTTTCTTT
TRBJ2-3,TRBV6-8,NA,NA,CASTRGPLDTQYF,TGTGCCAGCACTCGGGGGCCCTTAGATACGCAGTATTTT
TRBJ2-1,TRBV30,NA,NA,CAWAGFQFSSEQFF,TGTGCCTGGGCCGGCTTCCAATTTAGTAGTGAGCAGTTCTTC
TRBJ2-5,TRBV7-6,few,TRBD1,CASGGQGAGETQYF,TGTGCCAGCGGGGGACAGGGGGCAGGGGAGACCCAGTACTTC
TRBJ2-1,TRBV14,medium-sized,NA,CASSPDTYNEQFF,TGTGCCAGCAGCCCAGATACCTACAATGAGCAGTTCTTC
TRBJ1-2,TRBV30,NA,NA,CAWSEGRNYGYTF,TGTGCCTGGAGTGAGGGCCGTAACTATGGCTACACCTTC
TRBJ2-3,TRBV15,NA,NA,CATSREIVRGRRSGSTDTQYF,TGTGCCACCAGCAGAGAAATTGTTCGGGGGAGGCGGAGCGGAAGCACAGATACGCAGTATTTT
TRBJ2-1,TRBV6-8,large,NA,CASSHPGAAILYNEQFF,TGTGCCAGCAGCCACCCGGGGGCAGCTATCCTTTACAATGAGCAGTTCTTC
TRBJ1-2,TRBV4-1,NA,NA,CASSLSLQAWEGYTF,TGCGCCAGCAGCCTATCCTTACAGGCCTGGGAAGGCTACACCTTC
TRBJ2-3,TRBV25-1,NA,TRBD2,CASRGTSGKTDTQYF,TGTGCCAGCAGAGGGACTAGCGGGAAAACAGATACGCAGTATTTT
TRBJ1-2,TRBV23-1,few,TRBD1,CASTRDRGYGYTF,TGCGCCAGCACCCGGGACAGGGGATATGGCTACACCTTC
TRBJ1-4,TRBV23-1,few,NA,CASSQDFRDEKLFF,TGCGCCAGCAGTCAGGACTTCCGGGATGAAAAACTGTTTTTT
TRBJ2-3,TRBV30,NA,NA,CAWTGGGADTQYF,TGTGCCTGGACCGGGGGTGGCGCAGATACGCAGTATTTT
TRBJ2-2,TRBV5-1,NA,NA,CASSSRAGQNTGELFF,TGCGCCAGCAGCTCCCGCGCAGGTCAAAACACCGGGGAGCTGTTTTTT
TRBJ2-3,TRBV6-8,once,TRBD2,CASSSGGEVDTQYF,TGTGCCAGCAGCAGCGGGGGGGAGGTAGATACGCAGTATTTT
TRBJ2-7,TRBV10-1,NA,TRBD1,CASSELRGQGVYEQYF,TGCGCCAGCAGTGAGTTGCGGGGACAGGGGGTATACGAGCAGTACTTC
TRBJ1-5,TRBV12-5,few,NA,CASGLVRSQHF,TGTGCTAGTGGTTTGGTACGATCCCAGCATTTT
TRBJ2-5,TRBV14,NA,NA,CASSQQGWKETQYF,TGTGCCAGCAGCCAACAGGGATGGAAAGAGACCCAGTACTTC
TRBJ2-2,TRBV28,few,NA,CASSPWGAGELFF,TGTGCCAGCAGCCCTTGGGGAGCCGGGGAGCTGTTTTTT
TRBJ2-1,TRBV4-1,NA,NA,CASSLRGGGSPYNEQFF,TGCGCCAGCAGCCTCAGAGGTGGGGGGTCCCCTTACAATGAGCAGTTCTTC
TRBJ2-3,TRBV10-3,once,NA,CASDAKGYTQYF,TGTGCCAGCGATGCTAAGGGGTATACGCAGTATTTT
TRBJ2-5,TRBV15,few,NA,CATSIVGAGETQYF,TGTGCCACCAGCATAGTAGGGGCGGGCGAGACCCAGTACTTC
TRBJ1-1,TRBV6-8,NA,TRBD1,CASSNPPGGRWITEAFF,TGTGCCAGCAGTAATCCTCCAGGGGGCCGTTGGATCACTGAAGCTTTCTTT
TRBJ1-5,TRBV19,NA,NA,CASSPWVKGVNFDQPQHF,TGTGCCAGTAGTCCCTGGGTCAAGGGAGTGAATTTTGATCAGCCCCAGCATTTT
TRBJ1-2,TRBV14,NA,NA,CASSQRGPGGYTF,TGTGCCAGCAGCCAACGGGGTCCGGGTGGCTACACCTTC
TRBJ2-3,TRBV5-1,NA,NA,CASSSLAGTDTQYF,TGCGCCAGCAGCTCTCTGGCGGGCACAGATACGCAGTATTTT
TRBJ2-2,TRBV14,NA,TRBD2,CASSQRGTGELFF,TGTGCCAGCAGCCAGCGGGGGACCGGGGAGCTGTTTTTT
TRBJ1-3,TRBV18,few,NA,CASSPRAGRNGNTIYF,TGTGCCAGCTCACCTCGAGCAGGGAGGAATGGAAACACCATATATTTT
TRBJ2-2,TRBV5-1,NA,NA,CASSLRLTVSNTGELFF,TGCGCCAGCAGCTTGAGGCTGACAGTCTCGAACACCGGGGAGCTGTTTTTT
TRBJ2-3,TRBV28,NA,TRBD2,CASSLRTSGAGDTQYF,TGTGCCAGCAGTTTACGAACTAGCGGGGCGGGAGATACGCAGTATTTT
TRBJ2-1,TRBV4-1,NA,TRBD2,CTSSQIAGGRFF,TGCACCAGCAGCCAAATAGCGGGGGGTAGGTTCTTC
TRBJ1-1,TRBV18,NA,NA,CASSPTLEGYTEAFF,TGTGCCAGCTCACCGACGCTCGAGGGGTACACTGAAGCTTTCTTT